What follows is one T cell receptor beta chain and its context. Its target is not known. This sample was taken from a study of vaccination and CD4 T cells after COVID-19. At the level of the study: Each individual in the study obtained two doses of BNT162b2 or mRNA-1273 vaccine.

With the Oncomine TCR Beta short-read assay, DNA from cultured CD4+ T cells was sequenced. TCRdb re-analysed the PCR reads in MiXCR, keeping a single row per CDR3 protein. Among some 16,000 distinct CDR3 sequences listed, around 53% were seen once. The CDR3 covers 15 residues. Germline V gene lookup returns CDR1 KGHSH and CDR2 LQKENI. V lost 6 bases, J lost 5 bases, and 18 bases lay in between. The treatment is: approximately 9-day PBMC culture with coronavirus spike peptide pools or control peptides (ViraFEST assay). This material consisted of CD4+ T cells from blood, cultured in vitro, taken before SARS-CoV-2 vaccination. The gene calls are TRBV18 and TRBJ2-3, with D possibly being TRBD1 or TRBD2 (5 bases each). The TCR originated in a human donor who had recovered from COVID-19. In nucleotides, the CDR3 is TGTGCCAGCTCCCGAGGGCAGGGCGGCGGAGATACGCAGTATTTT. Amino acid sequence: CASSRGQGGGDTQYF.